Following are 26 T cell receptor beta chains from one sample sequenced in a study of CD8+CD57+ T cells in acquired aplastic anemia. Genomic DNA templated the TCR beta VDJ and CDR3 profiling. TCRdb independently ran MiXCR on the reads; one entry per CDR3 protein. The sample contains 150,000 or so distinct CDR3 sequences, around 48% of which appear only once. Patients included in sequencing had previously demonstrated CD8+CD57+ cell expansion by flow cytometry. Sequencing was done on a sample of sorted CD4+, CD8+, or CD8+CD57+ T cells (not recorded which) from PBMCs. The receptors here all came from a human donor with aplastic anemia.

This clonotype occurred many times. The rearrangement uses TRBV7-3 and TRBJ1-1; D perhaps matches TRBD1 (5 bases). CDR3 length equals 16 residues. V was pared by 2 bases and J by 5 bases, with 18 bases between. Germline values: CDR1 SGHTA, CDR2 FQGTGA. Here the CDR3 DNA reads TGTGCCAGCAGCTTAGCCGTATGGGGGATGGGAACTGAAGCTTTCTTT. Its translation: CASSLAVWGMGTEAFF. The variable domain in full, with the rest retrieved from reference TRBV7-3 and TRBJ1-1, is GAGVSQTPSNKVTEKGKYVELRCDPISGHTALYWYRQSLGQGPEFLIYFQGTGAADDSGLPNDRFFAVRPEGSVSTLKIQRTERGDSAVYLCASSLAVWGMGTEAFFGQGTRLTVV.

This clonotype was seen a single time. V and J are TRBV29-1 and TRBJ2-7; 11 bases are a match to TRBD1. V was pared by 6 bases and J by 3 bases, with 7 bases of the junction left unmatched. The CDR3 length is 14 residues. Germline assignment: CDR1 SQVTM and CDR2 ANQGSEA. CDR3 sequence reads: CSVDPGQGGYEQYF. The CDR3 DNA follows: TGCAGCGTCGACCCGGGACAGGGGGGCTACGAGCAGTACTTC.

This clonotype was recorded a few times. Sequence at one end of the junction differs from germline and may be a read error. The gene calls are TRBV11-2 and TRBJ1-4, with D maybe TRBD1 (5 bases). The CDR3 loop spans 13 amino acids. Per germline, CDR1 SGHAT and CDR2 FQNNGV. DNA of the CDR3: TGTGCCAGCAGCTTAGCTTGGGGGGAAAAACCGTTTTTT. Protein: CASSLAWGEKPFF.

On this clonotype: A much larger clone differs from this one at a single base, so this may be a read error. The rearrangement links TRBV6-1 to TRBJ1-2, with a possible D match to TRBD1 (5 bases). In germline, CDR1 is MNHNS, CDR2 SASEGT. CDR3 length: 12 residues. V gave up 11 bases and J gave up 4 bases, with 14 bases separating them. CDR3 nucleotides: TGTGCCGCCACCCTAGACAGCTATGGCTACACCTTC. This encodes CAATLDSYGYTF.

J is TRBJ1-6 and V is TRBV25-1, with a weak D call TRBD1 (5 bases). With 5 bases removed from V and 9 bases from J, the gap between germline ends came to 20 bases. CDR3 length equals 16 residues. Germline V gene lookup returns CDR1 MGHDK and CDR2 SYGVNS. CDR3 loop: CASSSTRGVLGSPLHF. Here the CDR3 DNA reads TGTGCCAGCAGTTCAACTCGGGGGGTCCTCGGTTCACCCCTCCACTTT.

This clonotype was seen many times. This chain connects TRBV12-3 or TRBV12-4 to TRBJ1-5, with D unresolved. The CDR3 is 14 amino acids. V lost 3 bases to trimming and J lost 1 base, with 7 bases between them. The CDR3 spells CASSLGRSNQPQHF. The CDR3 DNA follows: TGTGCCAGCAGTTTGGGTAGAAGCAATCAGCCCCAGCATTTT.

The chain has TRBV2 and TRBJ2-7, with no clear D. The CDR3 extends over 12 amino acids. The germline gives CDR1 SNHLY, CDR2 FYNNEI. V lost 3 bases, J lost 7 bases, and 10 bases lay in between. This chain's CDR3 is CASSDKATEQYF. The CDR3 DNA is TGTGCCAGCAGTGATAAGGCCACTGAGCAGTACTTC.

Regarding this clonotype: Possible read error: a much larger clone is one base away. The V gene is TRBV5-1, the J gene TRBJ2-4; D may be TRBD1 (5 bases). Germline values: CDR1 SGHRS, CDR2 YFSETQ. The V end was cut by 1 base, the J end by 7 bases, with 21 bases between. This CDR3 has 17 residues. CDR3 residues: CASSLLQGQATANIQYF. The CDR3 nucleotides are TGCGCCAGCAGCTTGCTTCAGGGTCAAGCTACCGCCAACATTCAGTACTTC.

Many counts were recorded for this clonotype. The rearrangement uses TRBV7-6 and TRBJ2-7; maybe TRBD1 (7 bases). The V gene lost 1 base and the J gene lost 2 bases, with 15 bases spanning the gap. CDR3 size: 16 residues. Germline V gene lookup returns CDR1 SGHVS and CDR2 FNYEAQ. The CDR3 spells CASSLGPTGTPYEQYF. The CDR3 nucleotides read TGTGCCAGCAGCTTAGGCCCGACAGGGACTCCCTACGAGCAGTACTTC.

This clonotype appeared many times. CDR3 nucleotide sequence: TGTGCCAGCAGTTTAGTTGGGCAGGACACCATATATTTT. It codes for CASSLVGQDTIYF. V is TRBV12-3 or TRBV12-4 and J is TRBJ1-3; D is undetermined. The CDR3 runs to 13 residues. Trimming stripped 1 base from V and 8 bases from J, with 9 bases between.

This clonotype was picked up many times. The gene calls are TRBV4-1 and TRBJ2-5; 7 nucleotides agree with TRBD2. Trimming cost V 3 bases and J 1 base; bases outside gene matches: 5. The V gene's germline CDR1 is MGHRA and CDR2 YSYEKL. The CDR3 is 15 residues long. The DNA for the CDR3 is TGCGCCAGCAGCCACCTCCAGCGGGGCCAAGAGACCCAGTACTTC. This gives the protein CASSHLQRGQETQYF.

This clonotype was observed once. Here the CDR3 omits its conserved ending phenylalanine or tryptophan, so a read error is the likely source. The DNA is left out, because the CDR3 cannot be placed on it with certainty; the CDR3 is given as TCRdb lists it. The chain has TRBV7-9 and TRBJ2-7; TRBD2, the table's D call, was not compared with the DNA. The CDR3 totals 15 residues, both ends included. Germline V gene data show CDR1 as SEHNR and CDR2 as FQNEAQ (reference sequence). CDR3 loop: CASSLEGTSLSERYL.

This clonotype appeared many times. This rearrangement joins TRBV7-6 to TRBJ1-3; D not resolved. The CDR3 runs to 14 residues. V lost 3 bases and J 8 bases, leaving 14 bases between the germline ends. Germline V gene lookup returns CDR1 SGHVS and CDR2 FNYEAQ. This CDR3 reads CASSLTGWADTIYF. CDR3 nucleotide sequence: TGTGCCAGCAGCTTGACGGGGTGGGCGGACACCATATATTTT. Looking up the rest from reference TRBV7-6 and TRBJ1-3 gives the full variable domain: GAGVSQSPRYKVTKRGQDVALRCDPISGHVSLYWYRQALGQGPEFLTYFNYEAQQDKSGLPNDRFSAERPEGSISTLTIQRTEQRDSAMYRCASSLTGWADTIYFGEGSWLTVV.

This clonotype was seen ten or more times. The chain carries TRBV7-2 and TRBJ1-6; possibly TRBD1 for D (6 bases). This CDR3 has 15 residues. Trimming stripped 5 bases from V and 6 bases from J, with 14 bases between. Germline V gives CDR1 SGHTA, CDR2 FQGNSA. CDR3 bases: TGTGCCAGCAGCCCACCACAGGGCATTAATTCACCCCTCCACTTT. Translated, it gives CASSPPQGINSPLHF. Full variable domain (missing parts from reference TRBV7-2 and TRBJ1-6): GAGVSQSPSNKVTEKGKDVELRCDPISGHTALYWYRQSLGQGLEFLIYFQGNSAPDKSGLPSDRFSAERTGGSVSTLTIQRTQQEDSAVYLCASSPPQGINSPLHFGNGTRLTVT.

In this sample, this clonotype turned up many times. The chain uses TRBV5-8 and TRBJ2-3; 8 bases fit TRBD2. After removal of 0 bases from V and 3 bases from J, the junction contained 6 bases not matched to a gene. The CDR3 covers 16 residues. Germline assignment: CDR1 SGHTS and CDR2 YDEGEE. The chain's CDR3 is CASSLGLAGMTDTQYF. In DNA, the CDR3 is TGTGCCAGCAGCTTGGGGCTAGCGGGTATGACAGATACGCAGTATTTT.

This clonotype occurred many times. This sequence joins TRBV16 and TRBJ2-1, with 9 bases aligning to TRBD1. Per the germline V gene, CDR1 is KGHSY and CDR2 is FQNENV. CDR3 length: 18 amino acids. The V gene end was trimmed by 0 bases and the J gene end by 4 bases; junction bases not matched to a gene: 10. CDR3 sequence (DNA): TGTGCCAGCAGCCAATCGGCTCATCTGGGACAGGGTTACAATGAGCAGTTCTTC. This sequence encodes CASSQSAHLGQGYNEQFF.

This rearrangement joins TRBV15 to TRBJ2-1, with TRBD2 matching over 10 bases. Trimming removed 6 bases from V and 8 bases from J; junction bases left unmatched: 10. There are 15 residues in the CDR3. Germline V gives CDR1 LNHNV, CDR2 YYDKDF (reference sequence). CDR3 DNA sequence: TGTGCCACCAGAGATCCGGGACTAGCGAACCATGAGCAGTTCTTC. This translates into CATRDPGLANHEQFF.

About this clonotype: This may come from a read error, since a much larger clone is one base off. This chain joins TRBV5-4 and TRBJ1-3; TRBD1 is a possible D gene (6 bases). This CDR3 has 15 residues. The ends were cut back, 3 bases at V and 4 bases at J, with 14 bases in the middle. CDR1 is SGHNT and CDR2 is YYREEE in the germline V gene (reference sequence). The CDR3 reads CASSYNRERGNTIYF. CDR3 bases: TGTGCCAGCAGCTACAACAGGGAAAGGGGAAACACCATATATTTT.

V usage is TRBV20-1 and J usage is TRBJ1-6; maybe TRBD1 (5 bases). V lost 2 bases and J 7 bases, leaving 9 bases between the germline ends. The CDR3 consists of 13 residues. The germline V gene encodes CDR1 DFQATT and CDR2 SNEGSKA (reference sequence). This CDR3 is CSARRQGNSPLHF. Written as DNA, the CDR3 is TGCAGTGCTAGACGGCAGGGCAATTCACCCCTCCACTTT.

This clonotype appeared many times. The chain couples TRBV19 to TRBJ2-5; 13 nucleotides agree with TRBD2. Germline trimming cut 7 bases from V and 4 bases from J; bases unmatched to any gene: 12. Per germline, CDR1 LNHDA and CDR2 SQIVND (reference sequence). CDR3 length: 17 residues. The CDR3 protein is CASKRGGTSGERETQYF. DNA of the CDR3: TGTGCCAGTAAGAGGGGGGGGACTAGCGGGGAGCGAGAGACCCAGTACTTC.

The chain joins TRBV7-2 to TRBJ2-7; 7 nucleotides agree with TRBD2. CDR1 is SGHTA, CDR2 FQGNSA, per germline. The junction had 11 bases not matched to a gene; V was cut back by 6 bases and J by 0 bases. The CDR3 runs 16 residues. The CDR3 DNA sequence: TGTGCCAGCAGGGACCCGGCGAGGACTAGCTCCTACGAGCAGTACTTC. Residues: CASRDPARTSSYEQYF.

This clonotype was observed a few times. The rearrangement links TRBV19 to TRBJ2-3; D ambiguous. Trimming took 4 bases from V and 3 from J, leaving 8 bases between them. The CDR3 is 13 amino acids. Germline V gives CDR1 LNHDA, CDR2 SQIVND (reference sequence). The CDR3: CASSKVPTDTQYF. The DNA for the CDR3 is TGTGCCAGTAGTAAGGTCCCAACAGATACGCAGTATTTT.

The CDR3 protein is CASNGQGFWGWEKLFF. CDR3 bases: TGTGCCAGCAACGGACAGGGTTTCTGGGGTTGGGAAAAACTGTTTTTT. This sequence joins TRBV2 and TRBJ1-4, with 8 bases matching TRBD1. Germline CDR1 and CDR2: SNHLY and FYNNEI. The CDR3 consists of 16 residues. J gave up 8 bases and V 7 bases, and 15 bases lay outside the gene matches.

This chain connects TRBV29-1 to TRBJ1-1; 8 nucleotides line up with TRBD1. Unmatched junction bases numbered 4, after V lost 5 bases and J lost 2 bases. The CDR3 extends over 13 amino acids. Germline lookup yields CDR1 SQVTM and CDR2 ANQGSEA. CDR3 residues: CSVSGQGNTEAFF. The DNA of the CDR3 is TGCAGCGTTTCCGGACAGGGCAACACTGAAGCTTTCTTT.

This chain connects TRBV12-3 or TRBV12-4 to TRBJ1-1; perhaps TRBD1 as D (5 bases). The CDR3 extends over 15 amino acids. Trimming left V 0 bases short and J 4 bases short, with 12 bases between. The DNA for the CDR3 is TGTGCCAGCAGTTTAGCGAGGGGTATACTCACTGAAGCTTTCTTT. Its translation: CASSLARGILTEAFF.

This clonotype appeared a few times. This chain's CDR3 is CASSPLGGSRANEKLFF. In DNA, the CDR3 is TGTGCCAGCAGCCCCCTAGGGGGGTCGCGAGCTAATGAAAAACTGTTTTTT. The V gene is TRBV6-1, the J gene TRBJ1-4, with D tentatively TRBD1 (6 bases). V was pared by 6 bases and J by 3 bases, with 20 bases between. CDR1 MNHNS and CDR2 SASEGT come from the germline V gene. The CDR3 runs 17 residues.